The clone carrying this T cell receptor beta chain was picked up a small number of times. Its antigen is still unknown. These data originate in a study of beta chain features in type 1 diabetes. Study as a whole: The number of sorted cells examined across all samples was some 99 million.

The CDR3 totals 16 residues. The V gene lost 2 bases and the J gene lost 2 bases, with 13 bases spanning the gap. Looked up from germline, CDR1 is SGHTA and CDR2 is FQGTGA. Study-wide points: Naive, central memory and regulatory TCRB repertoires appeared more similar among patients than healthy donors. Patients with type 1 diabetes showed fewer VDJ junction insertions and more deletions. TCRB CDR3s were moderately but significantly shorter in Type 1 diabetes patients in all four CD4+ subsets.

Investigators reverse transcribed all isolated RNA, so they sequenced expressed TCRB transcripts. About 3.57 million reads were obtained on average from naive, central memory and regulatory T cell samples. Only in-frame clones appear in the TCRdb table, and some are missing; sequencing was by immunoSEQ multiplex PCR. The table shows more than 300,000 clones, with 9.6% occurring only once. The specimen sequenced was central memory CD4+ T cells from blood. The genes are TRBV7-3 and TRBJ1-5; D might be TRBD1 (5 bases). The receptor's source is a man younger than 40 with type 1 diabetes. The CDR3 sequence is CASSLASGLGNQPQHF. The CDR3 DNA reads as TGTGCCAGCAGCTTAGCTTCGGGGCTCGGCAATCAGCCCCAGCATTTT.